This paragraph reports one T cell receptor beta chain. These data come from a study of blood T cell repertoires in COVID-19. Repertoires were generated with immunoSEQ multiplex PCR, while TCRdb's copy carries only in-frame clones and drops some. This table holds over 40,000 clones, approximately 82% found once. V lost 0 bases to trimming and J lost 7 bases; unmatched junction nucleotides: 6. The V gene's germline CDR1 is SGHRS and CDR2 YFSETQ. This CDR3 spans 14 amino acids. Sequencing was done on a sample of peripheral blood. The rearrangement joins TRBV5-1 to TRBJ1-1; 7 bases agree with TRBD1. The TCR originated in a human donor in a cohort sampled during active COVID-19. The CDR3 here is CASSLEGQTIEAFF. Here the CDR3 DNA reads TGCGCCAGCAGCTTGGAGGGACAGACGATTGAAGCTTTCTTT. The whole variable domain, filled in from reference TRBV5-1 and TRBJ1-1, reads KAGVTQTPRYLIKTRGQQVTLSCSPISGHRSVSWYQQTPGQGLQFLFEYFSETQRNKGNFPGRFSGRQFSNSRSEMNVSTLELGDSALYLCASSLEGQTIEAFFGQGTRLTVV.